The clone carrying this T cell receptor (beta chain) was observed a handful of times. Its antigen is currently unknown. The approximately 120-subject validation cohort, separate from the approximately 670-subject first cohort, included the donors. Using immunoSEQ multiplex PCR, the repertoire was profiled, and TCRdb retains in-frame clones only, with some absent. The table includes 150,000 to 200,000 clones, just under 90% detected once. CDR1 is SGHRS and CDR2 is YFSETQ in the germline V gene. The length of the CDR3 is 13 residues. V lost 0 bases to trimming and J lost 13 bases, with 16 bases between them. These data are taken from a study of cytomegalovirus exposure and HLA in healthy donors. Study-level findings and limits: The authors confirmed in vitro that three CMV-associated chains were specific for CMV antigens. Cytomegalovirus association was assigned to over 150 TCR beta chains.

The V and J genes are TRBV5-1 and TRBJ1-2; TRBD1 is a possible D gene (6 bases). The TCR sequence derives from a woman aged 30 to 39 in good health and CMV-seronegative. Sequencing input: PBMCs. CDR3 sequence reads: CASSLGTQGLVTF. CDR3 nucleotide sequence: TGCGCCAGCAGCTTGGGCACGCAGGGGTTGGTCACCTTC.